These 5 T cell receptor beta chains came from one sample sequenced in a study of regulatory T cells in long-lasting Graves disease. Relying on iRepertoire HTBI primers and Arm-PCR of CDR3 regions, the team built TCR beta libraries. TCRdb used MiXCR to reprocess the multiplex PCR reads, holding one entry per CDR3 protein. This sample carries about 530,000 distinct CDR3 sequences, 16% of them seen once, and the ten largest clones take roughly 25%. The time point here: newly diagnosed GD, antithyroid drugs for less than 3 months. Construction of the TCR library relied on RNA isolated from PBMCs. The data were also submitted as part of a second study, on T cells in Graves' hyperthyroidism and ophthalmopathy.

Material: peripheral blood mononuclear cells (PBMCs), obtained at new diagnosis, from a patient treated with antithyroid drugs. The receptor set was obtained from a woman aged 35 to 59 with Graves disease.

The table lists this clonotype with a few counts. The rearrangement joins TRBV19 to TRBJ2-5; 9 bases align to TRBD2. This CDR3 is 15 amino acids long. Germline trimming cut 1 base from V and 5 bases from J; bases unmatched to any gene: 5. Germline CDR1 is LNHDA and CDR2 is SQIVND (reference sequence). The CDR3 sequence: CASSIGRGGRETQYF. CDR3 DNA: TGTGCCAGTAGTATAGGGCGGGGGGGCCGCGAGACCCAGTACTTC.

This clonotype was seen ten or more times. The V gene is TRBV30, the J gene TRBJ1-6; no definite D call. This CDR3 is 13 amino acids long. V lost 4 bases and J 7 bases, leaving 11 bases between the germline ends. The germline gives CDR1 GTSNPN, CDR2 SVGIG (reference sequence). The CDR3 nucleotides are TGTGCCTGGACAGGCGGCCGAAATTCACCCCTCCACTTT. Translation: CAWTGGRNSPLHF.

As regards this clonotype: One base away lies a much larger clone, so this may be a sequencing read error. The chain recombines TRBV3-1 with TRBJ2-7; D remains unclear. The CDR3 is made up of 15 amino acids. Germline V gives CDR1 LGHDT, CDR2 YNNKEL (reference sequence). Between the trimmed V and J ends, which lost 0 bases and 5 bases, there was a span of 14 bases. DNA for the CDR3: TGTGCCAGCAGCCAAGAACTGGGCCTATCCCACGAGCAGTACTTC. It is translated as CASSQELGLSHEQYF.

This sequence joins TRBV4-1 and TRBJ2-1, with 10 bases lining up with TRBD1. The CDR3 is 15 amino acids. Trimming removed 1 base from V and 6 bases from J; junction bases left unmatched: 3. The germline CDR1 and CDR2 sequences are MGHRA and YSYEKL. CDR3 in amino acids: CASSQGQGAGNEQFF. The DNA of the CDR3 is TGCGCCAGCAGCCAAGGACAGGGGGCAGGCAATGAGCAGTTCTTC.

There are a few counts of this clonotype. The chain employs TRBV6-2 or TRBV6-3 and TRBJ1-5; D gene ambiguous. V lost 0 bases and J lost 5, with 14 bases in between. CDR1 and CDR2 from the germline V gene are MNHEY and SVGEGT. This CDR3 is built from 16 residues. The CDR3 region has the DNA TGTGCCAGCAGTTACTCGAGGCCGGGGAAGGATCAGCCCCAGCATTTT. It is translated as CASSYSRPGKDQPQHF.